Shown below are 17 T cell receptor beta chains from a single sample sequenced in a study of blood T cell repertoires in COVID-19. TCRdb's copy holds only in-frame clones and misses some; the assay was immunoSEQ multiplex PCR. The repertoire holds roughly 50,000 clones, with just over 85% as singletons. Sample: peripheral blood. The receptors originated from a man between 65 and 85 years old with active COVID-19.

CDR3 bases: TGTGCCAGCTCACCAGGGGGGGTTAGGAGAACTGAAGCTTTCTTT. Translated, it gives CASSPGGVRRTEAFF. The chain carries TRBV18 and TRBJ1-1; maybe TRBD1 (5 bases). V dropped 2 bases and J dropped 5 bases, with 15 bases sitting between them. The germline V gene has CDR1 KGHSH and CDR2 LQKENI. The CDR3 covers 15 residues.

V and J are TRBV5-1 and TRBJ2-7, with 10 bases identical to TRBD2. V shed 2 bases and J 3 bases; nucleotides not matched to a gene: 2. This CDR3 has 14 residues. In germline, CDR1 is SGHRS, CDR2 YFSETQ. The CDR3 coding sequence is TGCGCCAGCAGCTTACTAGCGGGGAACTACGAGCAGTACTTC. Translating it yields CASSLLAGNYEQYF.

This sequence joins TRBV7-2 and TRBJ1-2; possibly TRBD1 for D (6 bases). Trimming removed 7 bases at V and 8 bases at J, with 14 bases between. The CDR3 is 12 amino acids. Germline CDR1 SGHTA, CDR2 FQGNSA. The CDR3 DNA is TGTGCCAGCATGGGCGTCCAGGGGGGCTACACCTTC. Its translation is CASMGVQGGYTF.

The chain employs TRBV4-1 and TRBJ2-7; D not certain. The CDR3 is 13 amino acids. Germline V gives CDR1 MGHRA, CDR2 YSYEKL. Between the trimmed V and J ends, which lost 4 bases and 0 bases, there was a span of 7 bases. The CDR3 DNA follows: TGCGCCAGCAGCCTTCCCGGCTCCTACGAGCAGTACTTC. Protein product: CASSLPGSYEQYF.

This chain connects TRBV29-1 to TRBJ2-7, with 9 nucleotides matching TRBD1. The CDR3 is 13 residues long. CDR1 is SQVTM, CDR2 ANQGSEA, per germline. Trimming took 4 bases from V and 1 from J; bases not matched to a gene: 2. The CDR3: CSVGDRVSYEQYF. CDR3 in DNA: TGCAGCGTTGGGGACAGGGTGTCCTACGAGCAGTACTTC.

The CDR3 loop reads CASSLLGPQETQYF. Here the CDR3 DNA reads TGTGCCAGCAGTTTGCTGGGGCCACAAGAGACCCAGTACTTC. The chain recombines TRBV27 with TRBJ2-5; perhaps TRBD1 as D (5 bases). CDR1 is MNHEY and CDR2 is SMNVEV in the germline V gene (reference sequence). The length of the CDR3 is 14 residues. Deletions cut 3 bases from V and 2 bases from J, with 10 bases between.

The CDR3: CASSFSGTGANVLTF. CDR3 bases: TGTGCCAGCAGCTTCTCAGGGACTGGGGCCAACGTCCTGACTTTC. The chain carries TRBV5-6 and TRBJ2-6; a possible D gene is TRBD1 (5 bases). This CDR3 contains 15 residues. Trimming pared 2 bases from V and 2 bases from J, leaving 8 bases between. Germline CDR1 SGHDT, CDR2 YYEEEE.

The genes are TRBV2 and TRBJ2-2; no firm D call. With 2 bases removed from V and 7 bases from J, the gap between germline ends came to 11 bases. The CDR3 runs 14 residues. Germline V gene data show CDR1 as SNHLY and CDR2 as FYNNEI. The CDR3 sequence: CASSERSVVGELFF. The DNA for the CDR3 is TGTGCCAGCAGTGAACGGTCCGTGGTCGGGGAGCTGTTTTTT. The full variable domain, in which reference TRBV2 and TRBJ2-2 provide the parts outside the CDR3, is EPEVTQTPSHQVTQMGQEVILRCVPISNHLYFYWYRQILGQKVEFLVSFYNNEISEKSEIFDDQFSVERPDGSNFTLKIRSTKLEDSAMYFCASSERSVVGELFFGEGSRLTVL.

The chain links TRBV5-1 to TRBJ2-1; TRBD1 matches at 12 bases. Trimming took 4 bases from V and 9 from J; bases not matched to a gene: 2. The CDR3 length is 13 residues. CDR1 is SGHRS and CDR2 is YFSETQ in the germline V gene. CDR3 loop: CASSGDRGLEQFF. The CDR3 nucleotides read TGCGCCAGCAGCGGGGACAGGGGGCTTGAGCAGTTCTTC.

This clone was picked up a small number of times. V gene TRBV7-8 combines with J gene TRBJ2-5; no reliable D call. The CDR3 covers 14 residues. V gave up 5 bases and J gave up 0 bases, with 10 bases separating them. Looked up from germline, CDR1 is SGHVS and CDR2 is FQNEAQ. The CDR3 is CASSHRLYQETQYF. The DNA for the CDR3 is TGTGCCAGCAGCCATAGACTTTACCAAGAGACCCAGTACTTC.

The chain uses TRBV27 and TRBJ2-1; 7 bases match TRBD2. This CDR3 spans 14 amino acids. CDR1 and CDR2 (germline): MNHEY, SMNVEV (reference sequence). The J segment lost 0 bases and the V segment lost 11 bases, leaving 7 bases of the junction unmatched. CDR3 in amino acids: CACRTGGSYNEQFF. The CDR3 region has the DNA TGTGCCTGCCGAACGGGAGGCTCCTACAATGAGCAGTTCTTC.

The chain recombines TRBV24-1 with TRBJ2-1, with a possible D match to TRBD1 (6 bases). Germline-derived CDR1 and CDR2 are KGHDR and SFDVKD. Trimming took 7 bases from V and 14 from J, leaving 17 bases between them. This CDR3 has 12 residues. Here the CDR3 reads CATRDRSMREFF. CDR3 DNA sequence: TGTGCCACCAGGGACAGATCAATGAGGGAGTTCTTC.

The CDR3 DNA reads as TGTGCCAGCCGTCAGACAGGGGGCCACGAGCAGTACTTC. Translating gives CASRQTGGHEQYF. The chain links TRBV6-1 to TRBJ2-7, with 10 bases that match TRBD1. This CDR3 comprises 13 residues. V dropped 8 bases and J dropped 5; count of bases not matched to a gene: 6. Germline lookup yields CDR1 MNHNS and CDR2 SASEGT.

The chain is built from TRBV6-2 or TRBV6-3 and TRBJ1-3; D is unresolved. The CDR3 loop spans 18 amino acids. Germline CDR1 is MNHEY and CDR2 is SVGEGT. Trimming pared 2 bases from V and 0 bases from J, leaving 17 bases between. The CDR3 region has the DNA TGTGCCAGCAGTTACCATCCCGGGGTGGACGCCTCTGGAAACACCATATATTTT. This codes for CASSYHPGVDASGNTIYF.

The V gene is TRBV10-3, the J gene TRBJ1-2; D is possibly TRBD1 (6 bases). Looked up from germline, CDR1 is ENHRY and CDR2 is SYGVKD. Between the trimmed V and J ends, which lost 4 bases and 10 bases, there was a span of 19 bases. This CDR3 spans 14 amino acids. The chain's CDR3 is CAISVRQEVNFYTF. The CDR3 DNA is TGTGCCATCAGTGTACGACAGGAGGTGAACTTCTACACCTTC.

This clone was counted only a few times. This chain joins TRBV24-1 and TRBJ1-2, with 9 nucleotides matching TRBD1. This CDR3 spans 13 amino acids. The V gene end was trimmed by 6 bases and the J gene end by 6 bases; junction bases not matched to a gene: 4. Germline CDR1 and CDR2: KGHDR and SFDVKD. The CDR3 DNA is TGTGCCACCAGTTACCGGGACAGGGATGGCTACACCTTC. It translates to CATSYRDRDGYTF.

The chain recombines TRBV27 with TRBJ1-4; weak D call: TRBD1 (6 bases). The germline V gene encodes CDR1 MNHEY and CDR2 SMNVEV (reference sequence). This CDR3 is 17 amino acids long. V shed 0 bases and J shed 3 bases, with 14 bases lying between them. The CDR3 coding sequence is TGTGCCAGCAGTTTATCGCCCCCGGGACACCCTAATGAAAAACTGTTTTTT. It codes for CASSLSPPGHPNEKLFF.